This T cell receptor (beta chain) was recorded in a study of technical replicates of blood from several donors (dated by TCRdb to about 2017). Library prep was done by the immunoSEQ multiplex PCR assay. TCRdb's version of the immuneACCESS table is confined to in-frame rearrangements and falls short of the full clone set. An unresolved V gene accounts for under half of the shortfall where checked; the remainder is of unknown origin. Counted in this sample were 95,000 or so clones; 95% of them appeared once. The ten largest clones take up 0.3% to 0.35% of the sample. The cysteine opens and the phenylalanine closes a CDR3 of 14 amino acids. Of all the DNA, just the CDR3 is kept, 42 bases in frame from base 1. Via the germline V gene, CDR1 is MNHEY and CDR2 SVGAGI. The V and J ends are trimmed by 6 bases and 4 bases, leaving 14 bases between them. In regard to this clone: Its antigen remains unidentified. Base qualities are missing; no much larger clone stands one base away.

The V and J segments used are TRBV6-5 and TRBJ2-3; TRBD1 is a possible D gene, resting on 5 matching bases. The TCR sequence derives from a human donor in good health. Sequencing input: T cells isolated from PBMCs. The DNA sequence reads TGTGCCAGCAGAACTATGGACACTCCAGATACGCAGTATTTT. Its amino acids are CASRTMDTPDTQYF.